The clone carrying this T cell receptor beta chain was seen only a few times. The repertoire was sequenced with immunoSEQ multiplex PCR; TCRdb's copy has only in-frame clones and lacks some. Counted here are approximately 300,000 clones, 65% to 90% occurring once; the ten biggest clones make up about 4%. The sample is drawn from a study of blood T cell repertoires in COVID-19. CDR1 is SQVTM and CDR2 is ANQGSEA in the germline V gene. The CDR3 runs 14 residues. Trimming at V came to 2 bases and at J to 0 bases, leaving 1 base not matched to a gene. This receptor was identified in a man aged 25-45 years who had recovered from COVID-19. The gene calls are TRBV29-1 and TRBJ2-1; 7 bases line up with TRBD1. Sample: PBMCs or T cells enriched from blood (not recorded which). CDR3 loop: CSVERDSSYNEQFF. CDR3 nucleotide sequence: TGCAGCGTTGAAAGGGACAGCTCCTACAATGAGCAGTTCTTC.